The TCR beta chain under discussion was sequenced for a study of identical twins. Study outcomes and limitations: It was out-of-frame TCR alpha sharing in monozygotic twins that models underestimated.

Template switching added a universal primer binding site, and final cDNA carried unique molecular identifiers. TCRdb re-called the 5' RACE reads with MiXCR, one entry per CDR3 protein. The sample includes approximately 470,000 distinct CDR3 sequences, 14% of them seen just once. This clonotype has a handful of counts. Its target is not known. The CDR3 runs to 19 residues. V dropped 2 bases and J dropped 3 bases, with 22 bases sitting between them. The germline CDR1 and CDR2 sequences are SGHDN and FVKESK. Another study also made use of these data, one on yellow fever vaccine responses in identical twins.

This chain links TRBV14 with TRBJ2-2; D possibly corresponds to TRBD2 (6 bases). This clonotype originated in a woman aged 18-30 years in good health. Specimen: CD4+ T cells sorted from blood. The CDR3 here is CASSQIRTGLWGDTGELFF. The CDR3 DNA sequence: TGTGCCAGCAGCCAAATTCGGACGGGACTTTGGGGGGACACCGGGGAGCTGTTTTTT.